The rows below give T cell receptor beta chains drawn from one sample of a study of neurological immune-mediated disorders. TCRdb re-derived calls from the 5' RACE reads in MiXCR, one entry per CDR3 protein. The table records tens of thousands of distinct CDR3 sequences, 10% of them present only once. Sequencing input: PBMCs. Receptors originate from a man aged 30 to 45 in good health. Each CDR3 is given with its conserved first and last residue. A D gene is named only where the DNA matches it firmly.

-	TRBV9	TRBJ1-1	CASSPQDTEAFF
TRBD2	TRBV10-2	TRBJ2-2	CASSLPGGGELFF
-	TRBV20-1	TRBJ1-1	CSARVGANTEAFF
TRBD2	TRBV7-2	TRBJ2-7	CASSVAGTSGPRGQYF
TRBD1	TRBV5-5	TRBJ1-1	CASSWIQGANTEAFF
TRBD2	TRBV9	TRBJ2-7	CVSTRGSGVGEQYF
TRBD2	TRBV5-1	TRBJ2-2	CASNLGRASGTNTGELFF
TRBD2	TRBV3-1	TRBJ2-2	CASSQLAGNTGELFF
TRBD2	TRBV12-3/TRBV12-4	TRBJ2-1	CASRTSGNEYEQFF
-	TRBV6-6	TRBJ2-3	CASSLAQETFTDTQYF
TRBD1	TRBV5-5	TRBJ2-3	CASSFDRVTDTQYF
-	TRBV5-1	TRBJ2-2	CASSSDSKRTGELFF
-	TRBV20-1	TRBJ2-3	CSARDAPRSGERSDTQYF
TRBD2	TRBV10-3	TRBJ2-7	CAIRQLAGGDEQYF
TRBD2	TRBV27	TRBJ2-1	CASNSGRGFTDSSYNEQFF
-	TRBV5-1	TRBJ2-3	CASASGVGTDTQYF
TRBD2	TRBV7-8	TRBJ2-7	CASSLALASGHYEQYF